Listed here are 19 T cell receptor beta chains from one sample, sequenced in a study of T-cell reconstitution after alpha-beta-depleted transplantation in children. TCRbeta library construction was performed incorporating unique molecular identifiers. MiXCR was run by TCRdb on the PCR reads, yielding one entry per CDR3 protein. This sample has 640,000 or so distinct CDR3 sequences, with about 15% found just once. The material was PBMCs from the stem cell graft donor, obtained from the stem cell graft. All receptors come from a human donor who donated a stem cell graft to a child with acute myeloid leukemia.

This clonotype appeared many times. This rearrangement joins TRBV20-1 to TRBJ1-5; D might be TRBD1 (5 bases). Germline V gives CDR1 DFQATT, CDR2 SNEGSKA (reference sequence). V was pared by 3 bases and J by 7 bases, with 19 bases between. This CDR3 spans 15 amino acids. CDR3 region: CSASGHAGSEQPQHF. CDR3 DNA sequence: TGCAGTGCTAGTGGGCACGCAGGGTCGGAGCAGCCCCAGCATTTT.

This clonotype came up many times. The V gene is TRBV7-2, the J gene TRBJ2-5; possible D gene TRBD2, 5 bases. CDR1 SGHTA and CDR2 FQGNSA come from the germline V gene. The germline V and J ends were trimmed by 2 bases and 4 bases, with 17 bases remaining between them. The CDR3 length is 16 residues. This CDR3 is CASSLTRAPVTETQYF. In DNA, the CDR3 is TGTGCCAGCAGCTTAACGAGGGCCCCGGTGACAGAGACCCAGTACTTC.

CDR3 in amino acids: CASSLERARTDTQYF. DNA for the CDR3: TGCGCCAGCAGCTTGGAAAGGGCTCGCACAGATACGCAGTATTTT. V usage is TRBV5-1 and J usage is TRBJ2-3; no reliable D call. The germline V and J ends were trimmed by 0 bases and 1 base, with 9 bases remaining between them. CDR3 length: 15 residues. Per germline, CDR1 SGHRS and CDR2 YFSETQ. Combining the CDR3 with reference TRBV5-1 and TRBJ2-3 gives the whole variable domain KAGVTQTPRYLIKTRGQQVTLSCSPISGHRSVSWYQQTPGQGLQFLFEYFSETQRNKGNFPGRFSGRQFSNSRSEMNVSTLELGDSALYLCASSLERARTDTQYFGPGTRLTVL.

This clonotype was picked up many times. The chain is built from TRBV6-4 and TRBJ2-3, with a weak D call TRBD1 (6 bases). CDR1 and CDR2 (germline): MRHNA, SNTAGT. V dropped 6 bases and J dropped 0 bases, with 13 bases sitting between them. The CDR3 spans 15 residues. The CDR3 nucleotides read TGTGCCAGCAGCAAAGGGGGATCTAGCACAGATACGCAGTATTTT. Protein: CASSKGGSSTDTQYF.

The chain couples TRBV7-2 to TRBJ1-6; unclear D gene. Germline V gene lookup returns CDR1 SGHTA and CDR2 FQGNSA. V dropped 6 bases and J dropped 8 bases, with 20 bases sitting between them. The CDR3 has 16 residues. The CDR3 region has the DNA TGTGCCAGCAGTCCACCTACGGGAATCGGGGATTCACCCCTCCACTTT. Translated, it gives CASSPPTGIGDSPLHF.

There are many counts of this clonotype. The chain employs TRBV29-1 and TRBJ1-1, with D perhaps TRBD1 (5 bases). Germline V gene lookup returns CDR1 SQVTM and CDR2 ANQGSEA. The ends were cut back, 6 bases at V and 1 base at J, with 15 bases in the middle. CDR3 length: 14 residues. In DNA form, the CDR3 reads TGCAGCGTCAGGGCCCAACATGCGAACACTGAAGCTTTCTTT. This gives the protein CSVRAQHANTEAFF.

This rearrangement joins TRBV9 to TRBJ2-1, with 10 positions matching TRBD2. The CDR3 contains 15 residues. V dropped 3 bases and J dropped 5; count of bases not matched to a gene: 5. Germline CDR1 reads SGDLS; CDR2 reads YYNGEE. CDR3 bases: TGTGCCAGCAGCGCGACTAGCGGGCCCCACAATGAGCAGTTCTTC. The encoded protein is CASSATSGPHNEQFF.

This rearrangement joins TRBV28 to TRBJ2-7; D may be TRBD2 (6 bases). Trimming removed 5 bases at V and 0 bases at J, with 11 bases between. The CDR3 loop spans 14 amino acids. Germline CDR1 and CDR2: MDHEN and SYDVKM. The CDR3 region is CASSPLATSYEQYV. The CDR3 DNA follows: TGTGCCAGCAGTCCTCTAGCGACCTCCTACGAGCAGTACGTC.

Ten or more counts support this clonotype. V usage is TRBV5-1 and J usage is TRBJ1-1, with 7 positions matching TRBD1. Germline CDR1 reads SGHRS; CDR2 reads YFSETQ. V lost 7 bases, J lost 0 bases, and 9 bases stayed unmatched. This CDR3 has 15 residues. The CDR3 coding sequence is TGCGCCAGCCAAGGACAGGAGCAATTGAACACTGAAGCTTTCTTT. Translating gives CASQGQEQLNTEAFF.

This clonotype was recorded a few times. The chain uses TRBV5-1 and TRBJ1-1, with D tentatively TRBD1 (5 bases). Trimming left V 0 bases short and J 6 bases short, with 12 bases between. This CDR3 has 14 amino acids. Germline V gives CDR1 SGHRS, CDR2 YFSETQ. CDR3 sequence (DNA): TGCGCCAGCAGCTTGGGGACCGGGGACGCTGAAGCTTTCTTT. This sequence encodes CASSLGTGDAEAFF.

For this clonotype: A single base separates this from a much larger clone, so it may be a read error. The CDR3 DNA reads TGTGCCATCAGTGAGGGGGCAGATAACAATGCGCAGTTCTTC. As protein: CAISEGADNNAQFF. The gene calls are TRBV10-3 and TRBJ2-1, with D perhaps matching TRBD1 (5 bases). This CDR3 is 14 amino acids long. Germline V CDR1 and CDR2: ENHRY, SYGVKD.

This clonotype showed up just once. CDR3 in DNA: TGTGCCAGCAGTTCCCTAGCGGGGGGGACGGAGACCCAGTACTTC. Amino acid sequence: CASSSLAGGTETQYF. The gene calls are TRBV6-2 or TRBV6-3 and TRBJ2-5, with 12 bases lining up with TRBD2. The CDR3 consists of 15 residues. Germline CDR1 reads MNHEY; CDR2 reads SVGEGT. V lost 4 bases and J lost 5; bases outside the gene matches: 5.

The chain combines TRBV7-2 with TRBJ1-5; TRBD1 matches at 7 bases. This CDR3 spans 15 amino acids. Germline V gene lookup returns CDR1 SGHTA and CDR2 FQGNSA. J was trimmed by 3 bases and V by 2 bases; bases with no gene match: 4. The CDR3 DNA reads TGTGCCAGCAGCTTATCAGGGGGTTTCAATCAGCCCCAGCATTTT. Its translation: CASSLSGGFNQPQHF.

This clonotype appeared a few times. CDR3 residues: CATQGMGNQPQHF. The CDR3 DNA reads TGTGCCACGCAGGGTATGGGCAATCAGCCCCAGCATTTT. The chain combines TRBV6-6 with TRBJ1-5; TRBD1 might be the D (5 bases). The CDR3 runs 13 residues. The germline V gene encodes CDR1 MNHNY and CDR2 SVGAGI (reference sequence). V dropped 10 bases and J dropped 2 bases, with 12 bases sitting between them.

Worth noting for this clonotype: A much larger clone differs by one base, so this may be a read error. The chain recombines TRBV20-1 with TRBJ2-7; 7 bases align to TRBD2. Germline-derived CDR1 and CDR2 are DFQATT and SNEGSKA (reference sequence). This CDR3 spans 16 amino acids. The CDR3 reads CSAKRGYGGASFEQYF. The CDR3, as DNA: TGCAGTGCAAAGCGGGGCTACGGCGGGGCCTCCTTCGAGCAGTACTTC.

This clonotype appeared many times. The chain combines TRBV24-1 with TRBJ2-3, with TRBD1 identical over 8 bases. Unmatched junction bases numbered 3, after V lost 4 bases and J lost 4 bases. The CDR3 contains 14 residues. Germline V gene sequence: CDR1 KGHDR, CDR2 SFDVKD. For the CDR3, the DNA is TGTGCCACCAGTGACACGGACAGGGCAGATACGCAGTATTTT. Protein product: CATSDTDRADTQYF.

The rearrangement joins TRBV18 to TRBJ2-5; the D is unclear. This CDR3 is built from 12 residues. The V gene's germline CDR1 is KGHSH and CDR2 LQKENI. The germline V and J ends were trimmed by 0 bases and 5 bases, with 4 bases remaining between them. The CDR3: CASSPPWETQYF. In DNA form, the CDR3 reads TGTGCCAGCTCACCACCGTGGGAGACCCAGTACTTC.

The chain links TRBV6-2 or TRBV6-3 to TRBJ2-3; tentative D call: TRBD2 (6 bases). This CDR3 has 14 residues. CDR1 is MNHEY, CDR2 SVGEGT, per germline. V was pared by 2 bases and J by 6 bases, with 12 bases between. CDR3 sequence: CASSYLTRDDTQYF. The CDR3 region has the DNA TGTGCCAGCAGTTACCTAACGCGGGACGATACGCAGTATTTT.

Only a few counts were recorded for this clonotype. The rearrangement links TRBV7-9 to TRBJ2-3; D remains unclear. The V end was cut by 6 bases, the J end by 2 bases, with 18 bases between. The CDR3 contains 16 residues. CDR1 and CDR2 (germline): SEHNR, FQNEAQ (reference sequence). The DNA for the CDR3 is TGTGCCAGCAGGCCCCAGGAAACTTCCCCCACAGATACGCAGTATTTT. It yields the protein CASRPQETSPTDTQYF.